The 30 T cell receptor beta chains in this list originate from one sample, sequenced in a study of blood T cell repertoires in COVID-19. The repertoire was sequenced with immunoSEQ multiplex PCR; TCRdb's copy has only in-frame clones and lacks some. The sample consists of about 120,000 clones, about 79% of them appearing once. The sample comprised peripheral blood. The source is a man aged 70 or older with acute or convalescent COVID-19.

DNA of the CDR3: TGCGCCAGCAGCTTGGAAGTAGGGGTAGGCAATGAGCAGTTCTTC. Protein sequence: CASSLEVGVGNEQFF. The gene calls are TRBV5-1 and TRBJ2-1; tentative D call: TRBD1 (5 bases). The CDR3 has 15 residues. Trimming removed 0 bases from V and 6 bases from J, with 13 bases in between. Per germline, CDR1 SGHRS and CDR2 YFSETQ.

This clone was seen a handful of times. The chain combines TRBV5-1 with TRBJ1-1, with D possibly being TRBD1 (5 bases). The CDR3 is 15 residues long. V was clipped by 0 bases and J by 3 bases, with 12 bases between them. Germline CDR1 is SGHRS and CDR2 is YFSETQ. Here the CDR3 DNA reads TGCGCCAGCAGCTTGGGAAACGGGGGGGACACTGAAGCTTTCTTT. This sequence encodes CASSLGNGGDTEAFF.

The V gene is TRBV4-1, the J gene TRBJ1-4; D unresolved. The germline V and J ends were trimmed by 0 bases and 2 bases, with 7 bases remaining between them. The CDR3 consists of 15 residues. The germline gives CDR1 MGHRA, CDR2 YSYEKL. CDR3 sequence reads: CASSQDGVTNEKLFF. The DNA of the CDR3 is TGCGCCAGCAGCCAAGACGGGGTTACTAATGAAAAACTGTTTTTT.

The chain is built from TRBV2 and TRBJ2-5, with D possibly TRBD1 on 6 matching bases. CDR3 length: 12 amino acids. The V end was cut by 6 bases, the J end by 4 bases, with 9 bases between. Germline CDR1 reads SNHLY; CDR2 reads FYNNEI. The CDR3 region is CASRQGSETQYF. The CDR3 DNA sequence: TGTGCCAGCAGACAGGGATCAGAGACCCAGTACTTC.

The CDR3 DNA is TGTGCCAGCAGCTCAACAGGGTCCGGTGGGGAAAATGAAAAACTGTTTTTT. This gives the protein CASSSTGSGGENEKLFF. The rearrangement links TRBV11-3 to TRBJ1-4, with a weak D call TRBD1 (6 bases). The germline V gene has CDR1 SGHNT and CDR2 YENEEA. The CDR3 spans 17 residues. V lost 4 bases and J 5 bases, leaving 20 bases between the germline ends. Full variable domain (remainder filled in from reference TRBV11-3 and TRBJ1-4): EAGVVQSPRYKIIEKKQPVAFWCNPISGHNTLYWYLQNLGQGPELLIRYENEEAVDDSQLPKDRFSAERLKGVDSTLKIQPAELGDSAVYLCASSSTGSGGENEKLFFGSGTQLSVL.

The chain combines TRBV7-2 with TRBJ1-2; D might be TRBD1 (6 bases). The germline gives CDR1 SGHTA, CDR2 FQGNSA. This CDR3 is built from 14 residues. Trimming removed 1 base from V and 4 bases from J, with 10 bases in between. Here the CDR3 reads CASSLGGPRYGYTF. CDR3 DNA: TGTGCCAGCAGCTTAGGGGGGCCACGCTATGGCTACACCTTC.

The CDR3 region is CSVERRGSGGFDNEQFF. The CDR3 DNA reads TGCAGCGTTGAAAGGCGTGGAAGCGGGGGGTTTGACAATGAGCAGTTCTTC. V gene TRBV29-1 combines with J gene TRBJ2-1; 9 bases are a match to TRBD2. Germline V gene lookup returns CDR1 SQVTM and CDR2 ANQGSEA. V gave up 2 bases and J gave up 5 bases; unmatched junction bases: 13. The CDR3 length is 17 residues.

The genes are TRBV7-3 and TRBJ1-3; D unresolved. V shed 4 bases and J shed 4 bases, with 8 bases lying between them. The CDR3 contains 13 residues. Looked up from germline, CDR1 is SGHTA and CDR2 is FQGTGA. CDR3 sequence reads: CASSSGLGNTIYF. CDR3 nucleotides: TGTGCCAGCAGCTCGGGATTGGGAAACACCATATATTTT.

The V gene is TRBV6-5, the J gene TRBJ2-7; D uncertain. Trimming removed 2 bases from V and 1 base from J, with 15 bases in between. The CDR3 covers 16 residues. Germline CDR1 MNHEY, CDR2 SVGAGI. The CDR3 DNA is TGTGCCAGCAGTTACAAAACGGCGGATTTATCCTACGAGCAGTACTTC. Protein: CASSYKTADLSYEQYF.

CDR3 amino acids: CASSVRGTAGTDTQYF. The CDR3 region has the DNA TGTGCCAGCAGCGTCCGCGGGACCGCGGGCACAGATACGCAGTATTTT. This rearrangement joins TRBV5-4 to TRBJ2-3, with a tentative D call TRBD2 (6 bases). Looked up from germline, CDR1 is SGHNT and CDR2 is YYREEE (reference sequence). CDR3 size: 16 residues. V was cut by 4 bases and J by 1 base, with 16 bases left in between.

The chain recombines TRBV6-5 with TRBJ1-3; maybe TRBD1 (5 bases). V lost 6 bases and J 4 bases, leaving 16 bases between the germline ends. CDR3 length: 15 amino acids. Germline loops: CDR1 MNHEY, CDR2 SVGAGI. In DNA, the CDR3 is TGTGCCAGCAGCAGGACCCGGGACTTCGGAAACACCATATATTTT. This gives the protein CASSRTRDFGNTIYF.

This chain uses TRBV5-5 with TRBJ1-6, with D possibly matching TRBD1 (6 bases). Germline loops: CDR1 SGHKS, CDR2 YYEKEE (reference sequence). V was pared by 0 bases and J by 2 bases, with 9 bases between. This CDR3 has 16 amino acids. The chain's CDR3 is CASSLAGGAYNSPLHF. The CDR3 DNA is TGTGCCAGCAGCTTGGCGGGGGGCGCCTATAATTCACCCCTCCACTTT. Supplemented by reference TRBV5-5 and TRBJ1-6, the full variable domain reads DAGVTQSPTHLIKTRGQQVTLRCSPISGHKSVSWYQQVLGQGPQFIFQYYEKEERGRGNFPDRFSARQFPNYSSELNVNALLLGDSALYLCASSLAGGAYNSPLHFGNGTRLTVT.

The chain couples TRBV29-1 to TRBJ1-2, with unresolved D. From germline, CDR1 is SQVTM and CDR2 ANQGSEA. The CDR3 is 12 residues long. V was trimmed by 4 bases and J by 4 bases, leaving 10 bases between them. The CDR3 DNA reads as TGCAGCGTTGGTGAGGGCTCCTATGGCTACACCTTC. It codes for CSVGEGSYGYTF. The variable domain in full, completed from reference TRBV29-1 and TRBJ1-2, reads SAVISQKPSRDICQRGTSLTIQCQVDSQVTMMFWYRQQPGQSLTLIATANQGSEATYESGFVIDKFPISRPNLTFSTLTVSNMSPEDSSIYLCSVGEGSYGYTFGSGTRLTVV.

This clone has a single count. The chain links TRBV5-1 to TRBJ1-5; no firm D call. Germline CDR1 and CDR2: SGHRS and YFSETQ. The CDR3 is 13 amino acids. V lost 1 base and J 4 bases, leaving 6 bases between the germline ends. The CDR3 sequence is CASSLQVNQPQHF. As DNA, the CDR3 is TGCGCCAGCAGCTTGCAGGTGAATCAGCCCCAGCATTTT.

The chain recombines TRBV2 with TRBJ1-5; unclear D gene. V lost 5 bases, J lost 2 bases, and 10 bases lay in between. Germline V CDR1 and CDR2: SNHLY, FYNNEI. This CDR3 comprises 14 residues. The CDR3 sequence: CASSPRSGNQPQHF. The CDR3 bases are TGTGCCAGCAGTCCGAGGAGTGGCAATCAGCCCCAGCATTTT.

The chain uses TRBV5-1 and TRBJ2-5, with 10 bases matching TRBD2. This CDR3 is built from 14 residues. V lost 2 bases to trimming and J lost 4 bases; unmatched junction nucleotides: 2. Germline V gene lookup returns CDR1 SGHRS and CDR2 YFSETQ. The CDR3 region is CASSLLAGTETQYF. CDR3 coding DNA: TGCGCCAGCAGCTTACTAGCGGGGACAGAGACCCAGTACTTC.

The V call is TRBV6-2 or TRBV6-3, the J call TRBJ1-5; possible D gene TRBD1, 6 bases. Germline V gene lookup returns CDR1 MNHEY and CDR2 SVGEGT. This CDR3 region has 16 residues. The germline V and J ends were trimmed by 5 bases and 2 bases, with 16 bases remaining between them. The CDR3 reads CASSTWTNRGNQPQHF. In nucleotides, the CDR3 is TGTGCCAGCAGTACTTGGACAAACAGGGGCAATCAGCCCCAGCATTTT.

A few counts support this clone. This chain links TRBV25-1 with TRBJ2-1; 9 bases fit TRBD1. The germline CDR1 and CDR2 sequences are MGHDK and SYGVNS. CDR3 length: 15 residues. With V trimmed by 1 base and J by 8 bases, 6 bases remained unmatched. CDR3 nucleotide sequence: TGTGCCAGCAGTGAATCCGGGACAGGGCGCGATGAGCAGTTCTTC. It specifies CASSESGTGRDEQFF.

The chain recombines TRBV5-1 with TRBJ2-1; 9 bases align to TRBD2. Germline assignment: CDR1 SGHRS and CDR2 YFSETQ. The J segment lost 8 bases and the V segment lost 5 bases, leaving 11 bases of the junction unmatched. This CDR3 contains 15 residues. Written as DNA, the CDR3 is TGCGCCAGCAGTTATGAGCGGGGGGCCGGGGATGAGCAGTTCTTC. This gives the protein CASSYERGAGDEQFF.

The rearrangement uses TRBV2 and TRBJ1-5; D unresolved. This CDR3 is 15 amino acids long. The germline CDR1 and CDR2 sequences are SNHLY and FYNNEI. Trimming removed 6 bases from V and 2 bases from J, with 14 bases in between. The chain's CDR3 is CASREESSGNQPQHF. The DNA for the CDR3 is TGTGCCAGCAGGGAGGAATCCAGTGGCAATCAGCCCCAGCATTTT.

The chain combines TRBV15 with TRBJ1-5; 7 bases are shared with TRBD1. Germline values: CDR1 LNHNV, CDR2 YYDKDF (reference sequence). CDR3 length: 18 residues. V trimming: 5 bases; J trimming: 0 bases; junction bases outside the gene matches: 13. DNA for the CDR3: TGTGCCACCAGCTCTCCCGGGACAGAATTATTTAGCAATCAGCCCCAGCATTTT. It translates to CATSSPGTELFSNQPQHF.

The chain couples TRBV19 to TRBJ1-2; D is unresolved. Germline V CDR1 and CDR2: LNHDA, SQIVND (reference sequence). V was cut by 2 bases and J by 5 bases, with 9 bases left in between. The CDR3 runs to 13 residues. In DNA form, the CDR3 reads TGTGCCAGTAGTATACGAGGAGATTATGGCTACACCTTC. Protein product: CASSIRGDYGYTF.

The rearrangement uses TRBV5-1 and TRBJ1-2; the match to TRBD1 covers 9 bases. CDR1 SGHRS and CDR2 YFSETQ come from the germline V gene. This CDR3 is built from 13 residues. J gave up 8 bases and V 5 bases, and 7 bases lay outside the gene matches. The CDR3 nucleotides are TGCGCCAGCAGGGGGGGACAGGGCACCGGCTACACCTTC. It encodes CASRGGQGTGYTF.

This chain uses TRBV10-1 with TRBJ1-1, with TRBD1 as a possible D gene (5 bases). Trimming shortened V by 10 bases and J by 0 bases, and 15 bases separated the two germline ends. The CDR3 runs 14 residues. Germline values: CDR1 WNHNN, CDR2 SYGVQD (reference sequence). In nucleotides, the CDR3 is TGCGCCAACCGACACAGGAGGGTGAACACTGAAGCTTTCTTT. As protein: CANRHRRVNTEAFF.

V usage is TRBV24-1 and J usage is TRBJ1-2, with 7 bases identical to TRBD1. CDR1 and CDR2 from the germline V gene are KGHDR and SFDVKD. V was pared by 0 bases and J by 3 bases, with 18 bases of the junction left unmatched. The CDR3 has 20 amino acids. CDR3 residues: CATSDLKKADVGGLDYGYTF. The CDR3 nucleotides read TGTGCCACCAGTGATTTGAAAAAGGCGGATGTAGGGGGCTTAGACTATGGCTACACCTTC.

The CDR3 DNA is TGTGCCATCAGGGGGACTAGCGACGTTGAGACCCAGTACTTC. It codes for CAIRGTSDVETQYF. This rearrangement joins TRBV10-3 to TRBJ2-5; TRBD2 matches at 10 bases. The CDR3 totals 14 residues. V was pared by 6 bases and J by 5 bases, with 6 bases of the junction left unmatched. Germline CDR1 is ENHRY and CDR2 is SYGVKD.

The chain combines TRBV5-8 with TRBJ1-5; TRBD1 matches at 8 bases. V shed 4 bases and J 4 bases; nucleotides not matched to a gene: 7. The CDR3 sequence is 15 residues long. The V gene's germline CDR1 is SGHTS and CDR2 YDEGEE. The CDR3 DNA follows: TGTGCCAGCAGCACACGGACAGGGAGGAATCAGCCCCAGCATTTT. The encoded protein is CASSTRTGRNQPQHF.

This clone was seen once. The chain couples TRBV10-3 to TRBJ1-1; 9 bases are shared with TRBD1. This CDR3 region has 20 residues. Looked up from germline, CDR1 is ENHRY and CDR2 is SYGVKD. Trimming took 0 bases from V and 4 from J; bases not matched to a gene: 18. CDR3 DNA sequence: TGTGCCATCAGTGAGTCGTGGGGGACCGGGACAGGGAGAGGTAGCACTGAAGCTTTCTTT. As protein: CAISESWGTGTGRGSTEAFF.

In its sample, this clone was seen many times. This rearrangement joins TRBV6-6 to TRBJ2-5, with a weak D call TRBD2 (6 bases). Germline V gene lookup returns CDR1 MNHNY and CDR2 SVGAGI (reference sequence). V lost 6 bases, J lost 1 base, and 18 bases lay in between. This CDR3 is built from 16 residues. The CDR3 bases are TGTGCCAGCAGCTCAATGTCCCCGGGACTCCAAGAGACCCAGTACTTC. It specifies CASSSMSPGLQETQYF.

The chain couples TRBV5-1 to TRBJ1-2; a possible D gene is TRBD1 (5 bases). This CDR3 is built from 16 residues. Germline V gene data show CDR1 as SGHRS and CDR2 as YFSETQ. V lost 2 bases and J 0 bases, leaving 14 bases between the germline ends. Written as DNA, the CDR3 is TGCGCCAGCAGCTTCAACCAGGGCCCTACTAACTATGGCTACACCTTC. Its translation is CASSFNQGPTNYGYTF.